A single sample gave rise to the 14 T cell receptor beta chains below, sequenced in a study of identical twins. In TCRdb, the 5' RACE reads were re-called with MiXCR into one record per CDR3 protein. This sample has some 500,000 distinct CDR3 sequences, with around 9.6% found just once. These data are also associated with another study on yellow fever vaccine responses in identical twins.

The sequenced sample consisted of PBMCs. These receptors came from a woman in her late teens or twenties in good health.

This clonotype occurred many times. The V and J genes are TRBV29-1 and TRBJ1-5; 7 bases are shared with TRBD1. The CDR3 length is 12 residues. Germline V gives CDR1 SQVTM, CDR2 ANQGSEA. Losses at the gene ends were 7 bases for V and 9 bases for J; bases not matched to a gene: 9. CDR3 bases: TGCAGCGCCTGGGACAGCCAAGGGCCCCAGCATTTT. Residues: CSAWDSQGPQHF.

The sample holds many counts of this clonotype. The gene calls are TRBV12-3 or TRBV12-4 and TRBJ2-5; TRBD2 is a possible D gene (5 bases). V was shortened by 7 bases and J by 2 bases, with 11 bases between the two germline ends. The CDR3 runs 13 residues. CDR3: CASTLRVQETQYF. CDR3 nucleotides: TGTGCCAGCACCTTGCGGGTACAAGAGACCCAGTACTTC.

V usage is TRBV6-2 or TRBV6-3 and J usage is TRBJ1-5; 7 bases line up with TRBD1. After removal of 2 bases from V and 0 bases from J, the junction contained 10 bases not matched to a gene. The germline V gene has CDR1 MNHEY and CDR2 SVGEGT. The CDR3 length is 18 residues. The CDR3 protein is CASSYRDREEYSNQPQHF. The CDR3 nucleotides are TGTGCCAGCAGTTACCGGGACAGAGAGGAGTATAGCAATCAGCCCCAGCATTTT.

This clonotype has more than one count but fewer than ten. The CDR3: CASSLMGRVQSGYTF. The DNA for the CDR3 is TGTGCCAGCAGCTTGATGGGCAGGGTCCAAAGTGGCTACACCTTC. This chain joins TRBV5-6 and TRBJ1-2, with D perhaps matching TRBD1 (5 bases). Trimming took 1 base from V and 7 from J, leaving 17 bases between them. Germline lookup yields CDR1 SGHDT and CDR2 YYEEEE. This CDR3 is 15 amino acids long. Variable domain in full (rest from reference TRBV5-6 and TRBJ1-2): DAGVTQSPTHLIKTRGQQVTLRCSPKSGHDTVSWYQQALGQGPQFIFQYYEEEERQRGNFPDRFSGHQFPNYSSELNVNALLLGDSALYLCASSLMGRVQSGYTFGSGTRLTVV.

This rearrangement joins TRBV14 to TRBJ2-3, with D possibly matching TRBD2 (5 bases). Trimming left V 6 bases short and J 2 bases short, with 9 bases between. Germline loops: CDR1 SGHDN, CDR2 FVKESK. The CDR3 length is 13 residues. The CDR3 region is CASRDFYTDTQYF. The CDR3 nucleotides read TGTGCCAGCAGGGACTTCTACACAGATACGCAGTATTTT.

This clonotype was found many times. The rearrangement joins TRBV6-1 to TRBJ2-1, with 9 bases identical to TRBD1. The length of the CDR3 is 15 residues. Losses at the gene ends were 5 bases for V and 3 bases for J; bases not matched to a gene: 5. Germline V gives CDR1 MNHNS, CDR2 SASEGT. CDR3 nucleotides: TGTGCCAGCAGTACCTGGACAGGGGACTACAATGAGCAGTTCTTC. Its translation is CASSTWTGDYNEQFF.

V usage is TRBV14 and J usage is TRBJ2-7; D might be TRBD1 or TRBD2, each matching 6 bases. Trimming left V 2 bases short and J 6 bases short, with 23 bases between. The germline CDR1 and CDR2 sequences are SGHDN and FVKESK. CDR3 length: 17 amino acids. The CDR3 DNA follows: TGTGCCAGCAGCCAATGGTCCCGGGGGCGGGATCCCTCCGAGCAGTACTTC. This gives the protein CASSQWSRGRDPSEQYF.

This clonotype was seen only a few times. The rearrangement joins TRBV7-2 to TRBJ2-7; 13 bases align to TRBD2. The V and J ends lost 6 bases and 10 bases, in that order; junction bases with no gene match: 9. The germline V gene encodes CDR1 SGHTA and CDR2 FQGNSA. CDR3 length equals 14 residues. The chain's CDR3 is CASRPGLAGFGQYF. CDR3 nucleotide sequence: TGTGCCAGCAGACCGGGACTAGCGGGATTTGGTCAGTACTTC.

This clonotype was counted only a few times. The V gene is TRBV11-3, the J gene TRBJ2-1; 8 positions match TRBD2. The germline V gene encodes CDR1 SGHNT and CDR2 YENEEA. The length of the CDR3 is 15 residues. After removal of 5 bases from V and 4 bases from J, the junction contained 7 bases not matched to a gene. CDR3 sequence reads: CASSTRTGGYNEQFF. In nucleotides, the CDR3 is TGTGCCAGCAGCACCCGGACGGGAGGGTACAATGAGCAGTTCTTC.

V and J are TRBV12-3 or TRBV12-4 and TRBJ1-2, with a weak D call TRBD1 (5 bases). Between the trimmed V and J ends, which lost 1 base and 3 bases, there was a span of 12 bases. The CDR3 is made up of 15 amino acids. For the CDR3, the DNA is TGTGCCAGCAGTTTAGGTAGCCTCAGGGACTATGGCTACACCTTC. Translation gives CASSLGSLRDYGYTF.

This clonotype was picked up a small number of times. This rearrangement joins TRBV20-1 to TRBJ2-1; TRBD2 matches at 12 bases. CDR1 and CDR2 from the germline V gene are DFQATT and SNEGSKA (reference sequence). The CDR3 covers 16 residues. The V and J ends lost 0 bases and 4 bases, in that order; junction bases with no gene match: 4. DNA for the CDR3: TGCAGTGCTAGAGATAGACTAGCGGGGGCATACAATGAGCAGTTCTTC. Encoded protein: CSARDRLAGAYNEQFF.

About this clonotype: The germline gene is not matched at one end of the junction; a read error may be the cause. CDR3: CATSLGLAGDEQYF. CDR3 DNA: TGTGCCACCAGCTTAGGGCTAGCGGGCGACGAGCAGTACTTC. The chain employs TRBV7-2 and TRBJ2-7; 8 positions agree with TRBD2. There are 14 residues in the CDR3. Germline assignment: CDR1 SGHTA and CDR2 FQGNSA. Looking up the rest from reference TRBV7-2 and TRBJ2-7 gives the full variable domain: GAGVSQSPSNKVTEKGKDVELRCDPISGHTALYWYRQSLGQGLEFLIYFQGNSAPDKSGLPSDRFSAERTGGSVSTLTIQRTQQEDSAVYLCATSLGLAGDEQYFGPGTRLTVT.

This clonotype was counted many times. The rearrangement joins TRBV12-3 or TRBV12-4 to TRBJ2-7; D is ambiguous. CDR3 length equals 12 residues. V lost 0 bases, J lost 2 bases, and 2 bases lay in between. The CDR3 spells CASSLAAYEQYF. The CDR3 bases are TGTGCCAGCAGTTTAGCTGCCTACGAGCAGTACTTC.

This clonotype has more than one count but fewer than ten. One base away lies a much larger clone, so this may be a sequencing read error. Here the CDR3 omits its conserved ending phenylalanine or tryptophan, so a read error is the likely source. This chain links TRBV11-2 with TRBJ1-1; D gene unclear. CDR3 length: 13 amino acids. The germline V and J ends were trimmed by 3 bases and 1 base, with 6 bases remaining between them. Germline V gene lookup returns CDR1 SGHAT and CDR2 FQNNGV. CDR3 sequence: CASSFGQNTEAFL. For the CDR3, the DNA is TGTGCCAGCAGCTTCGGTCAGAACACTGAAGCTTTCCTT.